The sequence of this TCR beta chain was determined in a study of blood T cells in healthy people across ages. This clonotype has a count of ten or more. Its antigen is currently unknown. Study-level points and caveats: Significant beta diversity loss was already apparent by age approximately 42, declining roughly linearly.

The V end was cut by 0 bases, the J end by 0 bases, with 4 bases between. Germline CDR1 reads MNHNY; CDR2 reads SVGAGI (reference sequence). The CDR3 spans 14 residues. Next came a second PCR, run for about 7 to 12 cycles, which used a sample-barcoded 5' primer along with a J-beta primer mix. TCRdb fed the 5' RACE reads into MiXCR, producing one record per CDR3 protein. The table includes 1.5 million to 2 million distinct CDR3 sequences, about 30% detected once. Source material: blood. The chain employs TRBV6-6 and TRBJ2-3; D call uncertain. This sequence was found in a woman aged 25 to 39 in good health. CDR3 nucleotide sequence: TGTGCCAGCAGTTACTCCTCTAGCACAGATACGCAGTATTTT. This gives the protein CASSYSSSTDTQYF.